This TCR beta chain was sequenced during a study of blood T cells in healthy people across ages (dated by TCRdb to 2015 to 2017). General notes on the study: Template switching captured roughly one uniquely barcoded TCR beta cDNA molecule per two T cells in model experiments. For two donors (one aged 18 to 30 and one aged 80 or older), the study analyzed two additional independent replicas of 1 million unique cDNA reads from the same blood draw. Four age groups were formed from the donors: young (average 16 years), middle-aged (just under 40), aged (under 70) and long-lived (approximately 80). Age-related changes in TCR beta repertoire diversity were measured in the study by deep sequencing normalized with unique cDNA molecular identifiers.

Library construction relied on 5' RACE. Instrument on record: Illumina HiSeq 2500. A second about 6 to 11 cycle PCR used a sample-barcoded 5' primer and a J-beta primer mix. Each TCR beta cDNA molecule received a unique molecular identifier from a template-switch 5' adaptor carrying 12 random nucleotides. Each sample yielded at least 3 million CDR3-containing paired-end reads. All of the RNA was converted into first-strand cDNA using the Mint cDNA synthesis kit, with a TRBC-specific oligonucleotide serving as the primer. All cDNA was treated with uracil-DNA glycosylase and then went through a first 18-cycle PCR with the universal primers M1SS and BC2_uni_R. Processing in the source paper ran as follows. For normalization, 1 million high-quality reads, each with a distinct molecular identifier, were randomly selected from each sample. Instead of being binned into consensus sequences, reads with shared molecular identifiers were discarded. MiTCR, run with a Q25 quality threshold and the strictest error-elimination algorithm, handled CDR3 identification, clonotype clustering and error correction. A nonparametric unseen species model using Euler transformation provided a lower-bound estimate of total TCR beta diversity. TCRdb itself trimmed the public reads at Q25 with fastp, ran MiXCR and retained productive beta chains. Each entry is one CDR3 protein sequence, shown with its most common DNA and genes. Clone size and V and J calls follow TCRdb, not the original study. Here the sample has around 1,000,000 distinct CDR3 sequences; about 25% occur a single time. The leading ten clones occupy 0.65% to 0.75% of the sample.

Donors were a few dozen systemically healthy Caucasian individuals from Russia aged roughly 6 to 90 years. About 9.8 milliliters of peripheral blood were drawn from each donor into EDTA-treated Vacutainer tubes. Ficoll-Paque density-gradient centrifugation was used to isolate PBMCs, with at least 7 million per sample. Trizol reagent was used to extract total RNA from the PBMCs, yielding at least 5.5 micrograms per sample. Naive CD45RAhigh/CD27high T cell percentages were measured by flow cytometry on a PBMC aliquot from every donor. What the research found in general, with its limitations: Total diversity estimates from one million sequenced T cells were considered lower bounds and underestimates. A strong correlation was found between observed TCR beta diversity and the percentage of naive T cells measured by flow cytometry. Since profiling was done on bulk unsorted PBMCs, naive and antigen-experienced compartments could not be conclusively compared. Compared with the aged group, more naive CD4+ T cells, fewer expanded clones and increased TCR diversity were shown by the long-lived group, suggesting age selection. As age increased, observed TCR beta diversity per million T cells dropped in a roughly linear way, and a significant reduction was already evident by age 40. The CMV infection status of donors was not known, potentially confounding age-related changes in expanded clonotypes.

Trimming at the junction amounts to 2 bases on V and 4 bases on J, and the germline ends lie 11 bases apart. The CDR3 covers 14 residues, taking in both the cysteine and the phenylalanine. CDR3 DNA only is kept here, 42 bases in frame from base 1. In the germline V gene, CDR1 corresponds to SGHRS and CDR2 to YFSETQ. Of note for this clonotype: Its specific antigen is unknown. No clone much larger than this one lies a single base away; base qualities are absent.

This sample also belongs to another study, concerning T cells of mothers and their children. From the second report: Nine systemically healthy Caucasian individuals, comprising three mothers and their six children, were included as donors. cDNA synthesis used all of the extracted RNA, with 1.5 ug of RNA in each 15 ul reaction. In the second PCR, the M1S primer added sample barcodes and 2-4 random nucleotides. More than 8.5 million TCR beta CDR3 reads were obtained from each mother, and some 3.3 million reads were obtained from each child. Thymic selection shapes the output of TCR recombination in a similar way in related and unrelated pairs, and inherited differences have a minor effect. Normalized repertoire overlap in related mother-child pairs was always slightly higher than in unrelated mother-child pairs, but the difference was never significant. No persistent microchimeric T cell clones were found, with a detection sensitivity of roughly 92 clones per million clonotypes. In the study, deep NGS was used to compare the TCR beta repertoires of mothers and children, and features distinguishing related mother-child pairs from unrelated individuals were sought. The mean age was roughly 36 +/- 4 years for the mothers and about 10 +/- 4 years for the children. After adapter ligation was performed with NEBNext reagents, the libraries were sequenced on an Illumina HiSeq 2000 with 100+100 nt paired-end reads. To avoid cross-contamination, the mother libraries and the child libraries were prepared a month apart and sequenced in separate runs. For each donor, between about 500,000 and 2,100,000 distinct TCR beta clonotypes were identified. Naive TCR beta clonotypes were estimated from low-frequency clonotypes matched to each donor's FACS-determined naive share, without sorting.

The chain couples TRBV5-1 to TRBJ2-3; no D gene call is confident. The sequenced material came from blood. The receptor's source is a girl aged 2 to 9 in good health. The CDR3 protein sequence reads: CASSFLGSADTQYF. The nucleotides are TGCGCCAGCAGCTTTCTAGGTAGTGCAGATACGCAGTATTTT. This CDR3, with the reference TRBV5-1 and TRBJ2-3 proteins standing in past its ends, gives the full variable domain KAGVTQTPRYLIKTRGQQVTLSCSPISGHRSVSWYQQTPGQGLQFLFEYFSETQRNKGNFPGRFSGRQFSNSRSEMNVSTLELGDSALYLCASSFLGSADTQYFGPGTRLTVL.